These T cell receptor beta chains were read from a single sample in a study of T-cell reconstitution after alpha-beta-depleted transplantation in children. From the PCR reads, TCRdb called clonotypes with MiXCR, one entry per CDR3 protein. The sample yields 420,000 or so distinct CDR3 sequences, about a tenth seen once. The sample consisted of PBMCs from the stem cell graft donor, taken from the stem cell graft. The origin of the receptors is a human donor who donated a stem cell graft to a child with acute myeloid leukemia. Each CDR3 is given with its conserved first and last residue. Fields, in order: V gene, D gene, J gene, clone size, CDR3 DNA, CDR3 protein. D genes are given only for firm matches. Size tells how often a clone was seen (once, few, many) or the class of an expanded clone, and some rows leave it out.

>TRBV20-1|.|TRBJ2-1|few
TGCAGTGCTAGAGACAGGGGGGGTTTGAATGAGCAGTTCTTC
CSARDRGGLNEQFF
>TRBV19|TRBD2|TRBJ2-1|.
TGTGCCAGTAGTATCAGCGGGAGCCACAATGAGCAGTTCTTC
CASSISGSHNEQFF
>TRBV29-1|TRBD2|TRBJ2-2|.
TGCAGCGTCGCCCTCGGGGCGGGGGGAGCATTGAACACCGGGGAGCTGTTTTTT
CSVALGAGGALNTGELFF
>TRBV20-1|.|TRBJ2-1|.
TGCTGTGCTAGAGATCTTAAGAGACCAGGGCTAAATGAGCAGTTCTTC
CCARDLKRPGLNEQFF
>TRBV29-1|.|TRBJ1-1|few
TGCAGCGTTGTTGTAAACCCAAACACTGAAGCTTTCTTT
CSVVVNPNTEAFF
>TRBV12-3/TRBV12-4|.|TRBJ1-5|few
TGTGCCAGCAGTTTAGGGTTAGGAGCGGGAAATCAGCCCCAGCATTTT
CASSLGLGAGNQPQHF
>TRBV5-1|.|TRBJ1-4|few
TGCGCCAGCAGCCTGGACCGTGATGAAAAACTGTTTTTT
CASSLDRDEKLFF
>TRBV5-1|.|TRBJ1-1|.
TGCGCCAGCAGCGAAACAGGGGAAGCTTTCTTT
CASSETGEAFF
>TRBV9|.|TRBJ2-3|many
TGTGCCAGCAGCGTAGGCCCGACAGATACGCAGTATTTT
CASSVGPTDTQYF
>TRBV20-1|TRBD2|TRBJ2-1|.
TGCAGTGCCGAACCGGGACTAGCTTACAATGAGCAGTTCTTC
CSAEPGLAYNEQFF
>TRBV20-1|.|TRBJ1-1|.
TGCAGTGTTGGGGGGAAAACCGAAGCTTTCTTT
CSVGGKTEAFF
>TRBV18|.|TRBJ2-7|.
TGTGCCAGCTCAAAGCGAGATCTCTCCGGCTACGAGCAGTACTTC
CASSKRDLSGYEQYF
>TRBV27|.|TRBJ2-1|few
TGTGCCAGCAGTTTAAGTGTTGGGGACCATCAGCAGTTCTTC
CASSLSVGDHQQFF
>TRBV18|.|TRBJ2-3|many
TGTGCCAGCTCACCACTTGGGGAGGCAGATACGCAGTATTTT
CASSPLGEADTQYF
>TRBV30|.|TRBJ1-1|.
TGTGCCTGGAGTGTAAAAGGGCCTGAAGCTTTCTTT
CAWSVKGPEAFF
>TRBV7-9|TRBD2|TRBJ2-1|.
TGTGCCAGCAGCCCCCCGGCGCAGCGGGGGGAGGAAGAGCAGTTCTTC
CASSPPAQRGEEEQFF
>TRBV12-3/TRBV12-4|.|TRBJ2-1|.
TGTGCCAGCAGGGGGGGGCCGGGTGAGCAGTTCTTC
CASRGGPGEQFF
>TRBV7-9|.|TRBJ1-2|many
TGTGCCAGCAGCTTGTTAGGAGGGTATGGCTACACCTTC
CASSLLGGYGYTF
>TRBV6-2/TRBV6-3|TRBD2|TRBJ2-7|.
TGTGCCAGCAGCCGCGGGACTAGCGGGAGAGTGTACGAGCAGTACTTC
CASSRGTSGRVYEQYF
>TRBV12-3/TRBV12-4|.|TRBJ1-5|few
TGTGCCAGCAGTTCCCCGTACGAGCCCCAGCATTTT
CASSSPYEPQHF
>TRBV27|.|TRBJ1-2|.
TGTGCCAGCAGAGTCCCACAGGGTTCTAACTATGGCTACACCTTC
CASRVPQGSNYGYTF
>TRBV3-1|.|TRBJ2-5|.
TGTGCCAGCAGCCAACAGGGTTTGGAGACCCAGTACTTC
CASSQQGLETQYF